The text below deals with one TCR beta chain. Primers used in a second PCR of roughly 7 to 12 cycles were a sample-barcoded 5' primer and a J-beta primer mix. Every single cDNA molecule received a tag from a template-switch adaptor with 12 random nucleotides. TCRdb processed the 5' RACE reads anew with MiXCR; each CDR3 protein has one entry. The table shows approximately 1.5 million distinct CDR3 sequences, with 34% occurring only once. This entry belongs to a study of blood T cells in healthy people across ages. Per sample, no less than 5.5 micrograms of total RNA were extracted. V lost 3 bases and J 6 bases, leaving 9 bases between the germline ends. This CDR3 is 14 amino acids long.

The rearrangement joins TRBV12-3 or TRBV12-4 to TRBJ1-6, with TRBD1 as a possible D gene (6 bases). This clonotype originated in a woman aged 25 to 39 in good health. The material sequenced was blood. The CDR3 loop is CASSFTGSNSPLHF. The CDR3 DNA reads as TGTGCCAGCAGTTTTACAGGGAGTAATTCACCCCTCCACTTT.